This T cell receptor beta chain stems from a study of cytomegalovirus exposure and HLA in healthy donors. 13 Jbeta primers and 60 Vbeta primers were used for the PCR. Using immunoSEQ multiplex PCR, the repertoire was profiled, and TCRdb retains in-frame clones only, with some absent. The sample has 120,000 to 150,000 clones, approximately 84% seen once. The CDR3 sequence is 14 residues long. Germline CDR1 and CDR2: SGHRS and YFSETQ. With 0 bases removed from V and 6 bases from J, the gap between germline ends came to 10 bases. Material for sequencing was PBMCs. This sequence originates from a woman in her thirties or forties in good health and CMV-seronegative. J is TRBJ2-1 and V is TRBV5-1; TRBD2 is a possible D gene (5 bases). The chain's CDR3 is CASSLGTLGNEQFF. CDR3 DNA: TGCGCCAGCAGCTTGGGGACTCTTGGCAATGAGCAGTTCTTC.